A selection of T cell receptor beta chains follows, all from one sample in a study of T cell clones after liver transplantation. The data were produced by immunoSEQ multiplex PCR, yet TCRdb's version contains in-frame clones alone and is incomplete. The sample contains about 11,000 clones, around 70% of which appear only once. The material sequenced was CD4+ T cells from blood, taken 32 months after liver transplant. These receptors were taken from a human patient who received a liver transplant. Some of the T cells might come from the graft donor. Each CDR3 is given with its conserved first and last residue. The D gene is left open where the match is weak. Clone size is not always given. Where it is, it says once, few, many or a class for expanded clones.

d_call	v_call	clone_size	j_call	cdr3_length	cdr3_aa	cdr3_nt
TRBD1	TRBV5-1	NA	TRBJ2-7	13	CASSDGTGREQYF	TGCGCCAGCAGCGACGGGACAGGGCGCGAGCAGTACTTC
TRBD1	TRBV6-1	NA	TRBJ2-2	15	CASSGDRGFSGELFF	TGTGCCAGCAGTGGGGACAGGGGGTTCTCCGGGGAGCTGTTTTTT
NA	TRBV4-1	NA	TRBJ2-5	13	CASSQALEETQYF	TGCGCCAGCAGCCAAGCGCTGGAGGAGACCCAGTACTTC
NA	TRBV2	NA	TRBJ1-1	14	CASSEIETNTEAFF	TGTGCCAGCAGTGAAATTGAGACGAACACTGAAGCTTTCTTT
NA	TRBV15	NA	TRBJ2-3	13	CATRGGGVDTQYF	TGTGCCACCAGAGGGGGGGGCGTAGATACGCAGTATTTT
NA	TRBV5-5	NA	TRBJ2-6	19	CASSLERTGTSSGANVLTF	TGTGCCAGCAGCTTGGAAAGGACAGGGACTAGCTCTGGGGCCAACGTCCTGACTTTC
TRBD1	TRBV28	NA	TRBJ2-1	16	CASSLTGGLSYNEQFF	TGTGCCAGCAGTTTAACAGGGGGCCTCTCCTACAATGAGCAGTTCTTC
NA	TRBV7-9	few	TRBJ2-1	12	CASSSDGDEQFF	TGTGCCAGCAGCTCTGACGGGGATGAGCAGTTCTTC
TRBD1	TRBV7-6	NA	TRBJ2-7	16	CASSSPTGGGSYEQYF	TGTGCCAGCAGCTCACCGACAGGGGGTGGGTCCTACGAGCAGTACTTC
NA	TRBV15	medium-sized	TRBJ1-3	15	CATSRDVARGNTIYF	TGTGCCACCAGCAGAGATGTGGCCCGAGGAAACACCATATATTTT
NA	TRBV4-1	NA	TRBJ1-1	15	CASSQLTEVNTEAFF	TGCGCCAGCAGCCAATTAACAGAAGTGAACACTGAAGCTTTCTTT
NA	TRBV7-9	NA	TRBJ2-5	12	CASKGGRETQYF	TGTGCCAGTAAGGGGGGGCGAGAGACCCAGTACTTC
NA	TRBV9	NA	TRBJ1-1	12	CASSGTNTEAFF	TGTGCCAGCAGCGGAACTAACACTGAAGCTTTCTTT
NA	TRBV4-3	NA	TRBJ2-3	18	CASSQGVGGREITDTQYF	TGCGCCAGCAGCCAAGGAGTAGGGGGGAGGGAGATCACAGATACGCAGTATTTT
NA	TRBV15	NA	TRBJ2-3	15	CATSAARLHTDTQYF	TGTGCCACCAGCGCCGCCCGACTTCACACAGATACGCAGTATTTT
TRBD1	TRBV7-9	NA	TRBJ2-2	17	CASSPSPGQGFAGELFF	TGTGCCAGCAGCCCAAGCCCGGGACAGGGTTTTGCCGGGGAGCTGTTTTTT
NA	TRBV29-1	NA	TRBJ2-4	11	CSVGIENIQYF	TGCAGCGTTGGAATCGAAAACATTCAGTACTTC
TRBD2	TRBV11-2	NA	TRBJ2-7	16	CASSLTSGGPHYEQYF	TGTGCCAGCAGCTTGACTAGCGGGGGGCCCCACTACGAGCAGTACTTC
NA	TRBV2	NA	TRBJ2-1	13	CASIIGFTEGQFF	TGTGCCAGCATCATTGGGTTTACTGAAGGGCAGTTCTTC
NA	TRBV4-1	few	TRBJ2-1	13	CASSQGGAGEQFF	TGCGCCAGCAGCCAAGGAGGCGCGGGTGAGCAGTTCTTC
TRBD1	TRBV7-2	NA	TRBJ1-4	17	CASSLELVPQGDEKLFF	TGTGCCAGCAGCTTAGAATTGGTCCCACAGGGGGATGAAAAACTGTTTTTT
NA	TRBV11-2	few	TRBJ2-5	15	CASSRGPGNQETQYF	TGTGCCAGCAGCAGAGGTCCGGGGAACCAAGAGACCCAGTACTTC
TRBD2	TRBV7-6	NA	TRBJ2-1	19	CASSLVANAWLAGWNEQFF	TGTGCCAGCAGCTTAGTAGCCAATGCCTGGCTAGCGGGGTGGAATGAGCAGTTCTTC
NA	TRBV27	NA	TRBJ2-1	11	CASSLYGEQFF	TGTGCCAGCAGTTTATATGGTGAGCAGTTCTTC
TRBD1	TRBV13	NA	TRBJ2-1	15	CASSPPDRRYNEQFF	TGTGCCAGCAGCCCCCCGGACAGGAGATACAATGAGCAGTTCTTC
TRBD1	TRBV27	few	TRBJ2-1	15	CASSLGQGAYNEQFF	TGTGCCAGCAGTTTAGGGCAGGGGGCGTACAATGAGCAGTTCTTC
NA	TRBV2	NA	TRBJ1-1	12	CASNVETAEAFF	TGTGCCAGCAATGTGGAGACAGCCGAAGCTTTCTTT